Detailed here is one T cell receptor beta chain. No antigen is known for it. This table comes from immunoSEQ multiplex PCR, and its TCRdb copy is limited to in-frame clones, with some not included. The sample has about 59,000 clones; almost 95% are singletons. This specimen belongs to a study of graft-versus-host responses after intestinal transplantation. This specimen was unstimulated CD4+ T cells sorted from spleen or lymph node cells, taken before transplant. This TCR came from a human donor who was the organ donor for an intestinal transplant.

As DNA, the CDR3 is TGTGCCAGCGTCCTTAGGCAGGGGGGTTCACCCCTCCACTTT. This codes for CASVLRQGGSPLHF. This sequence joins TRBV6-5 and TRBJ1-6; 7 bases fit TRBD1. Germline lookup yields CDR1 MNHEY and CDR2 SVGAGI. The CDR3 is made up of 14 amino acids. Trimming took 8 bases from V and 9 from J; bases not matched to a gene: 10.